This TCR beta chain was observed in a study of T-cell memory formation after mild COVID-19. Overall study: TCR clusters mostly belonged to single donors.

For this clonotype: The target antigen is unknown.

The study's findings and limits: Still unconfirmed is whether the second-wave clones peaking on day 37 recognized SARS-CoV-2. The finding that pre-infection memory included some responding clones suggested that cross-reactive memory joined. Shrinking CD4+ clones resided mostly in CM and EM, and CD8+ ones in EMRA.

TCRdb redid the calling of the 5' RACE reads with MiXCR, one entry per CDR3 protein. The sample lists a few hundred thousand distinct CDR3 sequences; around an eighth were seen once. CDR3 length: 17 residues. Trimming removed 1 base from V and 10 bases from J, with 20 bases in between. Germline CDR1 reads SGHTA; CDR2 reads FQGNSA. The specimen was PBMCs or a T cell subset sorted from them (not recorded which). The receptor's source is a man aged 18 to 35 who had mild COVID-19 (a few samples of this study predate the infection). Cell type and time point are not known. The rearrangement uses TRBV7-2 and TRBJ1-6, with a tentative D call TRBD1 (5 bases). The CDR3 DNA sequence: TGTGCCAGCAGCTTAGGGGGGACGGGGATCTTTTGGTCACCCCTCCACTTT. This sequence encodes CASSLGGTGIFWSPLHF. The full variable domain, with the rest looked up from reference TRBV7-2 and TRBJ1-6, is GAGVSQSPSNKVTEKGKDVELRCDPISGHTALYWYRQSLGQGLEFLIYFQGNSAPDKSGLPSDRFSAERTGGSVSTLTIQRTQQEDSAVYLCASSLGGTGIFWSPLHFGNGTRLTVT.